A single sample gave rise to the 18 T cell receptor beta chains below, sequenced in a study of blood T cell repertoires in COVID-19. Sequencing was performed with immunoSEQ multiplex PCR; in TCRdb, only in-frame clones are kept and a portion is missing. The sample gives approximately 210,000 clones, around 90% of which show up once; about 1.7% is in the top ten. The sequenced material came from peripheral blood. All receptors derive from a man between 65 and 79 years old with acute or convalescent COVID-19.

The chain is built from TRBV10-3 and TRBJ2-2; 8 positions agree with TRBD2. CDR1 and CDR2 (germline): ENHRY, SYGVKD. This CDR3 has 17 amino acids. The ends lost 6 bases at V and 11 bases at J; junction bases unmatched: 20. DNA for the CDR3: TGTGCCATCAGACCACCGGTCCCTAGCGGGTACGGAGGTGAGCTGTTTTTT. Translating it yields CAIRPPVPSGYGGELFF.

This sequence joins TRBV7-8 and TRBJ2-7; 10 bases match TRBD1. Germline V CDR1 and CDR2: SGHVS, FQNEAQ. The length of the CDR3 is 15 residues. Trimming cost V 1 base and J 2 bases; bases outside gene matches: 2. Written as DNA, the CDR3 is TGTGCCAGCAGCTTAGTGGGACAGGGGACCTACGAGCAGTACTTC. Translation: CASSLVGQGTYEQYF. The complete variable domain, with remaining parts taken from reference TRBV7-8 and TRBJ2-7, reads GAGVSQSPRYKVAKRGQDVALRCDPISGHVSLFWYQQALGQGPEFLTYFQNEAQLDKSGLPSDRFFAERPEGSVSTLKIQRTQQEDSAVYLCASSLVGQGTYEQYFGPGTRLTVT.

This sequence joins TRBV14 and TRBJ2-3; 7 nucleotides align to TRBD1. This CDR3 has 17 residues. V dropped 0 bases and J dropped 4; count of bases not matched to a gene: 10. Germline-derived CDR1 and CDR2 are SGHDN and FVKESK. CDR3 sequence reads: CASSQDLVGGFADTQYF. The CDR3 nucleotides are TGTGCCAGCAGCCAAGATCTTGTAGGGGGCTTCGCAGATACGCAGTATTTT.

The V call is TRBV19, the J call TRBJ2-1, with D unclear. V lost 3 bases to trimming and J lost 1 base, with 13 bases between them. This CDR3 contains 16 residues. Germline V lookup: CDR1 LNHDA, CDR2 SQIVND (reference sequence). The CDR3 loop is CASSIPPRSSYNEQFF. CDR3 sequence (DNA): TGTGCCAGTAGTATCCCACCCCGCAGTTCCTACAATGAGCAGTTCTTC.

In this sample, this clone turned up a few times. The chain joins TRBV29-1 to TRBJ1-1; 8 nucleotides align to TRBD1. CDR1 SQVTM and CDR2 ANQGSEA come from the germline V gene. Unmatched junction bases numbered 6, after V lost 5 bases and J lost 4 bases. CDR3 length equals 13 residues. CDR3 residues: CSVRRQGSTEAFF. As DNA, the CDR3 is TGCAGCGTTCGAAGACAGGGGAGCACTGAAGCTTTCTTT.

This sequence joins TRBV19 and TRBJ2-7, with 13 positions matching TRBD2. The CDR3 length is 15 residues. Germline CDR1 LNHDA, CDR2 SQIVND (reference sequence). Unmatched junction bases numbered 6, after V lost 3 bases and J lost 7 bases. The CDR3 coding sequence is TGTGCCAGTAGTATGCGGACTAGCGGGAGCGGTGAGCAGTACTTC. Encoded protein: CASSMRTSGSGEQYF. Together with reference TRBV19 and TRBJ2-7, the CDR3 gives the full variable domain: DGGITQSPKYLFRKEGQNVTLSCEQNLNHDAMYWYRQDPGQGLRLIYYSQIVNDFQKGDIAEGYSVSREKKESFPLTVTSAQKNPTAFYLCASSMRTSGSGEQYFGPGTRLTVT.

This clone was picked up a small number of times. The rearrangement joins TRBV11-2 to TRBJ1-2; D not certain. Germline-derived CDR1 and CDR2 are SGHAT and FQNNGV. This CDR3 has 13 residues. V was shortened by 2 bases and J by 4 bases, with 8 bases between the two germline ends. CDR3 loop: CASSLLVGYGYTF. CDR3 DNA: TGTGCCAGCAGCTTATTGGTCGGCTATGGCTACACCTTC.

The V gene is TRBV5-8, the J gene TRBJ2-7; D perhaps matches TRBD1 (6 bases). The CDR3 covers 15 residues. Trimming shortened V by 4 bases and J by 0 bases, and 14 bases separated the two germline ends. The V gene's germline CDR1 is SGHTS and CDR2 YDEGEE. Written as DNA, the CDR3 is TGTGCCAGCAGCCGAACGACAGGACGCTCCTACGAGCAGTACTTC. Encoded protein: CASSRTTGRSYEQYF. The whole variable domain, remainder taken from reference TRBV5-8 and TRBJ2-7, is EAGVTQSPTHLIKTRGQQATLRCSPISGHTSVYWYQQALGLGLQFLLWYDEGEERNRGNFPPRFSGRQFPNYSSELNVNALELEDSALYLCASSRTTGRSYEQYFGPGTRLTVT.

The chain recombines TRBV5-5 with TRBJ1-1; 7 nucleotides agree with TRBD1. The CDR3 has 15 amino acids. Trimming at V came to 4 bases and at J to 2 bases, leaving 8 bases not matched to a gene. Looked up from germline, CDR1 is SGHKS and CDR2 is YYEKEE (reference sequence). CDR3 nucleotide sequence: TGTGCCAGCAGCATGAGAAGGGGGCGCAACACTGAAGCTTTCTTT. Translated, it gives CASSMRRGRNTEAFF. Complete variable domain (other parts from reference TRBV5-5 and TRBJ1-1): DAGVTQSPTHLIKTRGQQVTLRCSPISGHKSVSWYQQVLGQGPQFIFQYYEKEERGRGNFPDRFSARQFPNYSSELNVNALLLGDSALYLCASSMRRGRNTEAFFGQGTRLTVV.

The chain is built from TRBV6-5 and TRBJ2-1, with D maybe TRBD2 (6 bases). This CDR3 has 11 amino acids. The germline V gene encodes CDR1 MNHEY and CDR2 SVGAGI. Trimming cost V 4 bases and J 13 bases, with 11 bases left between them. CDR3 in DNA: TGTGCCAGCAGTTCAGGGACTCCCCAGTTCTTC. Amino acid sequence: CASSSGTPQFF.

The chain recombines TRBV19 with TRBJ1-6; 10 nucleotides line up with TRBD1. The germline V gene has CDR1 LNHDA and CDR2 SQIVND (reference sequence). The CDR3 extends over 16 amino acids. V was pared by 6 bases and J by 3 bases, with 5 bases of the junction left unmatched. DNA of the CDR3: TGTGCCAGTAGAAACCGGGACAGGGGCTATAATTCACCCCTCCACTTT. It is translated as CASRNRDRGYNSPLHF.

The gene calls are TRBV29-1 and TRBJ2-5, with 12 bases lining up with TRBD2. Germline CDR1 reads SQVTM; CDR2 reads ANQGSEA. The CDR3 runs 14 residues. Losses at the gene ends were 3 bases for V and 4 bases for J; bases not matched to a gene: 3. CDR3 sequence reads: CSVDASGRAETQYF. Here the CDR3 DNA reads TGCAGCGTTGACGCTAGCGGGAGGGCAGAGACCCAGTACTTC.

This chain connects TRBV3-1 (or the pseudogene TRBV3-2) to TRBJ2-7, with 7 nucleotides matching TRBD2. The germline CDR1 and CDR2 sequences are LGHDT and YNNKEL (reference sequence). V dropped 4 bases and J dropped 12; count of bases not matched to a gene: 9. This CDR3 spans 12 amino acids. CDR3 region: CASSLKGREMYF. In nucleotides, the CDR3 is TGTGCCAGCAGCCTGAAGGGGCGGGAGATGTACTTC.

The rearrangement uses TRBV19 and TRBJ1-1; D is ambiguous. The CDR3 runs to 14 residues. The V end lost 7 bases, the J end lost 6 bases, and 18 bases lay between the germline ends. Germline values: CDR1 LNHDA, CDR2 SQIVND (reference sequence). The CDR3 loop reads CASNPRGSESEAFF. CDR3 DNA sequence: TGTGCCAGTAACCCTCGCGGGAGTGAGTCTGAAGCTTTCTTT.

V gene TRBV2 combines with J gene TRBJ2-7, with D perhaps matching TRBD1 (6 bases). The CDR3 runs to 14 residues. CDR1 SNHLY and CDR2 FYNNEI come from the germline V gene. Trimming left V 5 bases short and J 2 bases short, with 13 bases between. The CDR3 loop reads CASSRVRGPYEQYF. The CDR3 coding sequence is TGTGCCAGCAGTCGTGTCAGGGGACCCTACGAGCAGTACTTC. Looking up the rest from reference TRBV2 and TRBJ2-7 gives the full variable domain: EPEVTQTPSHQVTQMGQEVILRCVPISNHLYFYWYRQILGQKVEFLVSFYNNEISEKSEIFDDQFSVERPDGSNFTLKIRSTKLEDSAMYFCASSRVRGPYEQYFGPGTRLTVT.

Written as DNA, the CDR3 is TGCGCCAGCAGCTTGGGGGGTATGGGAGATGGCTACACCTTC. This encodes CASSLGGMGDGYTF. The rearrangement joins TRBV5-1 to TRBJ1-2, with D unclear. Germline loops: CDR1 SGHRS, CDR2 YFSETQ. V lost 0 bases to trimming and J lost 6 bases, with 12 bases between them. The CDR3 length is 14 residues.

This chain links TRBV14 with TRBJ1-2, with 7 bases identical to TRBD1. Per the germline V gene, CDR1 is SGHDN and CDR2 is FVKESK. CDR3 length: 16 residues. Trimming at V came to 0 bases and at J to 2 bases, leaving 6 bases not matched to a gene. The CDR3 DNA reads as TGTGCCAGCAGCCAAGAGGAGGGGGCAGTCAACTATGGCTACACCTTC. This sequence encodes CASSQEEGAVNYGYTF.

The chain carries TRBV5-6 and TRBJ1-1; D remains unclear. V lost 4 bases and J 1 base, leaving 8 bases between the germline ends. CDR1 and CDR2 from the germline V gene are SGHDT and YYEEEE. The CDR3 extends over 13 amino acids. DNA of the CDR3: TGTGCCAGCAGCCGCACAGAGAACACTGAAGCTTTCTTT. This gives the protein CASSRTENTEAFF.